Listed below are T cell receptor beta chains from one sample, sequenced in a study of T-cell reconstitution after alpha-beta-depleted transplantation in children. TCRdb re-called the PCR reads with MiXCR, one entry per CDR3 protein. Counted here are 200,000 to 300,000 distinct CDR3 sequences, 20% to 30% occurring once; the ten biggest clones make up about 4.8%. The sample in question was PBMCs, mostly from graft donor cells, obtained 360 days after TCRalphabeta/CD19-depleted stem cell transplant. The source is a female patient aged 2-15 years who had a stem cell transplant for congenital amegakaryocytic thrombocytopenia, so the T cells may come from the graft donor. The CDR3 runs from the conserved cysteine through the conserved F or W. A D gene is named only where the DNA matches it firmly. Size is stated for part of the rows, as once, few or many counts, or as a class when the clone is expanded.

V gene	clone size	D gene	J gene	CDR3 DNA	CDR3 protein
TRBV19	NA	NA	TRBJ1-2	TGTGACAGTAGTACAGGGCCCGTGATGCGCTACACCTTC	CDSSTGPVMRYTF
TRBV29-1	NA	NA	TRBJ2-2	TGCAGCGTTGAAGATCCAGGGGCGGACACCGGGGAGCTGTTTTTT	CSVEDPGADTGELFF
TRBV4-1	few	NA	TRBJ2-7	TGCGCCAGCAGCCCTGATAGTCGAGCATACGAGCAGTACTTC	CASSPDSRAYEQYF
TRBV6-1	few	TRBD1	TRBJ1-6	TGTGCCAGCACCCCGGACAGGCACGGCTCCTATAATTCACCCCTCCACTTT	CASTPDRHGSYNSPLHF
TRBV5-4	NA	NA	TRBJ2-7	TGTGCCAGCAACTACGCGGGACAGTATGAGAAGCAGTACTTC	CASNYAGQYEKQYF
TRBV20-1	NA	NA	TRBJ2-7	TGCAGTCCCAGACAGCCGCGAAATTACGAGCAGTACTTC	CSPRQPRNYEQYF
TRBV3-1	NA	NA	TRBJ2-4	TGTGCCAGCAGCCAAAACAGCCCTATTCAGTACTTC	CASSQNSPIQYF
TRBV19	NA	NA	TRBJ1-4	TGTGCCAGTAGTATCATTTCGGGGAGTACAACTAATGAAAAACTGTTTTTT	CASSIISGSTTNEKLFF
TRBV20-1	NA	TRBD2	TRBJ2-3	TGCAGTGCCTTTAGCGGGAGGGTAGATACGCAGTATTTT	CSAFSGRVDTQYF
TRBV20-1	few	NA	TRBJ2-3	TGCAGTGCTAGAGCTAACGTCCCATCTAGCACAGATACGCAGTATTTT	CSARANVPSSTDTQYF
TRBV19	NA	TRBD1	TRBJ1-1	TGTGCCAGTAGTACAAGGGACAGGGGTGCGACTGAAGCTTTCTTT	CASSTRDRGATEAFF
TRBV28	NA	NA	TRBJ2-3	TGTGCCAGCAGTTTAATTTGGGTACGAAGGACAGATACGCAGTATTTT	CASSLIWVRRTDTQYF
TRBV5-1	NA	NA	TRBJ1-5	TGCGCCAGCAGCTTGGTCGGGGGACCAAATCAGCCCCAGCATTTT	CASSLVGGPNQPQHF
TRBV7-2	NA	NA	TRBJ2-3	TGTGCCAGCAGCTTAGGGTGGGGGCCCACAGATACGCAGTATTTT	CASSLGWGPTDTQYF